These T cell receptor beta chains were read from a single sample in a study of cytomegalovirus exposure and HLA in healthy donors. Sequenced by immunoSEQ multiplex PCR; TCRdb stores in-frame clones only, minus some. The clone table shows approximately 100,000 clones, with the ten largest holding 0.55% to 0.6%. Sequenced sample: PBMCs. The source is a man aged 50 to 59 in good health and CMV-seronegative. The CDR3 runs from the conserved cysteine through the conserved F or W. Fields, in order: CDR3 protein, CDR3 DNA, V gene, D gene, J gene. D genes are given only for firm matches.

CDR3 protein: CASSFVVYAETQYF
CDR3 DNA: TGTGCCAGCAGCTTCGTAGTGTACGCAGAGACCCAGTACTTC
V gene: TRBV7-2
D gene: NA
J gene: TRBJ2-5

CDR3 protein: CASSVQDYNEQFF
CDR3 DNA: TGTGCCAGCAGCGTTCAGGACTACAATGAGCAGTTCTTC
V gene: TRBV9
D gene: NA
J gene: TRBJ2-1

CDR3 protein: CASISSGNTIYF
CDR3 DNA: TGTGCCAGCATTAGCTCTGGAAACACCATATATTTT
V gene: TRBV25-1
D gene: NA
J gene: TRBJ1-3

CDR3 protein: CASSLAVGTDTQYF
CDR3 DNA: TGTGCCAGCAGCTTGGCCGTCGGCACAGATACGCAGTATTTT
V gene: TRBV5-4
D gene: NA
J gene: TRBJ2-3

CDR3 protein: CASSPGGLAVYNEQFF
CDR3 DNA: TGTGCCAGCAGTCCTGGTGGCCTAGCGGTCTACAATGAGCAGTTCTTC
V gene: TRBV2
D gene: TRBD2
J gene: TRBJ2-1

CDR3 protein: CASSLAGEKLFF
CDR3 DNA: TGTGCCAGCAGCTTAGCAGGGGAAAAACTGTTTTTT
V gene: TRBV5-6
D gene: NA
J gene: TRBJ1-4

CDR3 protein: CATSRDRASAYEQYF
CDR3 DNA: TGTGCCACCAGCAGAGATCGCGCCTCCGCCTACGAGCAGTACTTC
V gene: TRBV15
D gene: NA
J gene: TRBJ2-7

CDR3 protein: CASSRGQKPSQETQYF
CDR3 DNA: TGCGCCAGCAGCCGTGGACAGAAACCATCCCAAGAGACCCAGTACTTC
V gene: TRBV5-1
D gene: NA
J gene: TRBJ2-5

CDR3 protein: CASSARTGTTNTEAFF
CDR3 DNA: TGTGCCAGCAGCGCGCGAACCGGGACAACGAACACTGAAGCTTTCTTT
V gene: TRBV11-3
D gene: NA
J gene: TRBJ1-1

CDR3 protein: CASSIEAGAVYEQYF
CDR3 DNA: TGTGCCAGTAGTATCGAAGCGGGAGCGGTCTACGAGCAGTACTTC
V gene: TRBV19
D gene: TRBD2
J gene: TRBJ2-7

CDR3 protein: CASTSIGTGELFF
CDR3 DNA: TGTGCCAGCACCTCTATTGGCACCGGGGAGCTGTTTTTT
V gene: TRBV6-1
D gene: NA
J gene: TRBJ2-2

CDR3 protein: CSVGIDRLNTEAFF
CDR3 DNA: TGCAGCGTCGGTATAGACAGACTGAACACTGAAGCTTTCTTT
V gene: TRBV29-1
D gene: NA
J gene: TRBJ1-1

CDR3 protein: CASSQATTGKNTGELFF
CDR3 DNA: TGTGCCAGCAGCCAAGCTACGACAGGAAAGAACACCGGGGAGCTGTTTTTT
V gene: TRBV14
D gene: NA
J gene: TRBJ2-2

CDR3 protein: CASSWDNSLNQPQHF
CDR3 DNA: TGTGCCAGCAGCTGGGACAACTCCTTAAATCAGCCCCAGCATTTT
V gene: TRBV7-2
D gene: NA
J gene: TRBJ1-5

CDR3 protein: CASSLASTDTQYF
CDR3 DNA: TGTGCCAGCTCATTAGCGAGCACAGATACGCAGTATTTT
V gene: TRBV25-1
D gene: NA
J gene: TRBJ2-3

CDR3 protein: CASSTIGGAPSYEQYF
CDR3 DNA: TGCGCCAGTTCAACCATAGGAGGGGCCCCCTCCTACGAGCAGTACTTC
V gene: TRBV5-1
D gene: NA
J gene: TRBJ2-7

CDR3 protein: CASSRGYSNQPQHF
CDR3 DNA: TGTGCCAGCAGCCGCGGATATAGCAATCAGCCCCAGCATTTT
V gene: TRBV7-6
D gene: NA
J gene: TRBJ1-5

CDR3 protein: CASSDRGLFYGYTF
CDR3 DNA: TGTGCCAGCAGTGATAGGGGGCTGTTTTATGGCTACACCTTC
V gene: TRBV2
D gene: TRBD1
J gene: TRBJ1-2

CDR3 protein: CASSKRWNTEAFF
CDR3 DNA: TGTGCCAGCAGTAAGCGCTGGAACACTGAAGCTTTCTTT
V gene: TRBV6-5
D gene: NA
J gene: TRBJ1-1

CDR3 protein: CASSQEGQGSSPLHF
CDR3 DNA: TGTGCCAGCAGCCAAGAAGGACAGGGCAGTTCACCCCTCCACTTT
V gene: TRBV4-2
D gene: TRBD1
J gene: TRBJ1-6

CDR3 protein: CASSPGLAGGPGTGELFF
CDR3 DNA: TGTGCCAGCAGCCCGGGACTAGCGGGGGGGCCCGGCACCGGGGAGCTGTTTTTT
V gene: TRBV7-6
D gene: TRBD2
J gene: TRBJ2-2

CDR3 protein: CASSTGPYGYTF
CDR3 DNA: TGTGCCAGTAGCACAGGGCCCTATGGCTACACCTTC
V gene: TRBV19
D gene: NA
J gene: TRBJ1-2

CDR3 protein: CASSPLRSNQPQHF
CDR3 DNA: TGTGCCAGCAGTCCCCTACGGAGCAATCAGCCCCAGCATTTT
V gene: TRBV6-5
D gene: NA
J gene: TRBJ1-5

CDR3 protein: CASSIERTGQGTKNIQYF
CDR3 DNA: TGTGCCAGTAGTATAGAGAGGACCGGACAGGGAACCAAAAACATTCAGTACTTC
V gene: TRBV19
D gene: TRBD1
J gene: TRBJ2-4

CDR3 protein: CSVEEDRAGTEAFF
CDR3 DNA: TGCAGCGTTGAAGAAGACAGGGCGGGCACTGAAGCTTTCTTT
V gene: TRBV29-1
D gene: TRBD1
J gene: TRBJ1-1

CDR3 protein: CASSFNRGSDGYTF
CDR3 DNA: TGTGCCAGCAGCTTTAACCGGGGGTCAGATGGCTACACCTTC
V gene: TRBV5-6
D gene: NA
J gene: TRBJ1-2

CDR3 protein: CASMGLAGGPQYF
CDR3 DNA: TGTGCCAGCATGGGGCTAGCGGGGGGCCCCCAGTACTTC
V gene: TRBV6-5
D gene: TRBD2
J gene: TRBJ2-7

CDR3 protein: CATSRVGLLKNEQYF
CDR3 DNA: TGTGCCACCAGCAGAGTTGGACTCCTTAAGAACGAGCAGTACTTC
V gene: TRBV15
D gene: NA
J gene: TRBJ2-7

CDR3 protein: CASSLGAGQPQHF
CDR3 DNA: TGTGCCAGCAGCTTGGGGGCCGGCCAGCCCCAGCATTTT
V gene: TRBV5-5
D gene: NA
J gene: TRBJ1-5

CDR3 protein: CASSQDSTNQPQHF
CDR3 DNA: TGTGCCAGCAGCCAAGATTCGACTAATCAGCCCCAGCATTTT
V gene: TRBV4-2
D gene: NA
J gene: TRBJ1-5

CDR3 protein: CASSQDPGAPQHF
CDR3 DNA: TGTGCCAGCAGCCAAGATCCGGGAGCGCCCCAGCATTTT
V gene: TRBV14
D gene: NA
J gene: TRBJ1-5

CDR3 protein: CASSPRLAGRHETQYF
CDR3 DNA: TGCGCCAGCAGCCCGCGACTAGCGGGGCGTCATGAGACCCAGTACTTC
V gene: TRBV5-1
D gene: TRBD2
J gene: TRBJ2-5

CDR3 protein: CASSPPNGGYNEQFF
CDR3 DNA: TGTGCCAGCTCACCACCGAACGGGGGTTACAATGAGCAGTTCTTC
V gene: TRBV18
D gene: NA
J gene: TRBJ2-1

CDR3 protein: CASSNRQGFEQYF
CDR3 DNA: TGTGCCAGCAGCAATCGACAGGGCTTCGAGCAGTACTTC
V gene: TRBV2
D gene: TRBD1
J gene: TRBJ2-7

CDR3 protein: CASSPPSQGGYEQYF
CDR3 DNA: TGTGCCAGCTCACCACCCAGTCAGGGGGGCTACGAGCAGTACTTC
V gene: TRBV18
D gene: NA
J gene: TRBJ2-7

CDR3 protein: CASSLKGWNTEAFF
CDR3 DNA: TGTGCCAGCAGCTTAAAGGGGTGGAACACTGAAGCTTTCTTT
V gene: TRBV5-5
D gene: NA
J gene: TRBJ1-1

CDR3 protein: CASSHRLASPSETQYF
CDR3 DNA: TGTGCCAGCAGCCATAGACTAGCGTCCCCGTCGGAGACCCAGTACTTC
V gene: TRBV7-9
D gene: TRBD2
J gene: TRBJ2-5

CDR3 protein: CASSLAGPYEQYF
CDR3 DNA: TGCGCCAGCAGCTTGGCCGGTCCCTACGAGCAGTACTTC
V gene: TRBV5-1
D gene: NA
J gene: TRBJ2-7

CDR3 protein: CASSPPGSQQETQYF
CDR3 DNA: TGTGCCAGCTCACCACCGGGGAGCCAACAAGAGACCCAGTACTTC
V gene: TRBV18
D gene: NA
J gene: TRBJ2-5

CDR3 protein: CASSQLPSERADTQYF
CDR3 DNA: TGTGCCAGCAGCCAATTACCCTCGGAGAGGGCAGATACGCAGTATTTT
V gene: TRBV4-2
D gene: NA
J gene: TRBJ2-3

CDR3 protein: CASSFRETQYF
CDR3 DNA: TGTGCCAGCAGCTTTCGTGAGACCCAGTACTTC
V gene: TRBV11-3
D gene: NA
J gene: TRBJ2-5

CDR3 protein: CASSLDRARYEQYF
CDR3 DNA: TGTGCCAGCAGCCTGGACAGGGCTCGATACGAGCAGTACTTC
V gene: TRBV7-2
D gene: TRBD1
J gene: TRBJ2-7

CDR3 protein: CASSSSGTPMYNEQFF
CDR3 DNA: TGTGCCAGCAGCTCGTCCGGGACTCCAATGTACAATGAGCAGTTCTTC
V gene: TRBV7-2
D gene: NA
J gene: TRBJ2-1

CDR3 protein: CAWQQGAYPGELFF
CDR3 DNA: TGTGCCTGGCAACAGGGGGCGTACCCCGGGGAGCTGTTTTTT
V gene: TRBV30
D gene: TRBD1
J gene: TRBJ2-2

CDR3 protein: CASSAGRSEAFF
CDR3 DNA: TGTGCCAGCAGCGCGGGAAGGAGTGAAGCTTTCTTT
V gene: TRBV5-4
D gene: NA
J gene: TRBJ1-1

CDR3 protein: CASSLEGAGGYTF
CDR3 DNA: TGTGCCAGCAGCTTGGAGGGCGCGGGAGGCTACACCTTC
V gene: TRBV7-9
D gene: NA
J gene: TRBJ1-2

CDR3 protein: CASSKGQGYYGYTF
CDR3 DNA: TGTGCCAGCTCAAAAGGACAGGGTTACTATGGCTACACCTTC
V gene: TRBV18
D gene: TRBD1
J gene: TRBJ1-2

CDR3 protein: CASSQGSSYNEQFF
CDR3 DNA: TGTGCCAGCTCACAGGGGTCCTCCTACAATGAGCAGTTCTTC
V gene: TRBV18
D gene: NA
J gene: TRBJ2-1

CDR3 protein: CASSGLGETQYF
CDR3 DNA: TGTGCCAGCAGCGGCCTAGGTGAGACCCAGTACTTC
V gene: TRBV9
D gene: NA
J gene: TRBJ2-5

CDR3 protein: CASNREYTGELFF
CDR3 DNA: TGTGCCAGCAACCGGGAGTACACCGGGGAGCTGTTTTTT
V gene: TRBV6-1
D gene: NA
J gene: TRBJ2-2

CDR3 protein: CASSLRGSPLHF
CDR3 DNA: TGTGCCAGCAGCTTGAGGGGATCACCCCTCCACTTT
V gene: TRBV5-4
D gene: NA
J gene: TRBJ1-6

CDR3 protein: CASSLSSVLGYTF
CDR3 DNA: TGTGCCAGCAGCTTATCGTCAGTGTTGGGCTACACCTTC
V gene: TRBV13
D gene: NA
J gene: TRBJ1-2

CDR3 protein: CASSSGQGGHEQYF
CDR3 DNA: TGTGCCAGCAGCTCGGGACAGGGAGGCCACGAGCAGTACTTC
V gene: TRBV7-2
D gene: TRBD1
J gene: TRBJ2-7

CDR3 protein: CASSFPGETQYF
CDR3 DNA: TGTGCCAGCAGCTTCCCGGGGGAGACCCAGTACTTC
V gene: TRBV11-3
D gene: NA
J gene: TRBJ2-5

CDR3 protein: CASSSGQPNEKLFF
CDR3 DNA: TGTGCCAGCAGCAGTGGACAGCCTAATGAAAAACTGTTTTTT
V gene: TRBV5-4
D gene: NA
J gene: TRBJ1-4

CDR3 protein: CASSDEAGGRNEQYF
CDR3 DNA: TGTGCCAGCTCCGACGAAGCGGGAGGGAGAAACGAGCAGTACTTC
V gene: TRBV18
D gene: TRBD2
J gene: TRBJ2-7

CDR3 protein: CASSDRGSNEQFF
CDR3 DNA: TGTGCCAGCAGCGACAGGGGGAGCAATGAGCAGTTCTTC
V gene: TRBV27
D gene: TRBD1
J gene: TRBJ2-1

CDR3 protein: CASSLEGDLNTEAFF
CDR3 DNA: TGTGCCAGCAGCTTAGAGGGGGACCTGAACACTGAAGCCTTCTTT
V gene: TRBV13
D gene: NA
J gene: TRBJ1-1

CDR3 protein: CASSVTFGTGITGYTF
CDR3 DNA: TGTGCCAGCAGCGTTACTTTCGGGACAGGGATCACGGGCTACACCTTC
V gene: TRBV9
D gene: TRBD1
J gene: TRBJ1-2

CDR3 protein: CASSSTLTRVGTEAFF
CDR3 DNA: TGTGCCAGCAGTTCCACTTTGACCAGGGTCGGGACTGAAGCTTTCTTT
V gene: TRBV27
D gene: NA
J gene: TRBJ1-1